Following are 12 T cell receptor beta chains from one sample sequenced in a study of shared clonotypes between healthy human individuals (dated by TCRdb to the early 2020s). The library was built by means of the immunoSEQ multiplex PCR assay. TCRdb holds this immuneACCESS table with in-frame rearrangements only. Some clones are missing; in checked studies, unresolved V genes explain under half, and the rest has no known cause. This sample has some 2.3 million clones in its table, and approximately 93% of those were observed once. 0.39% of the sample lies in the top ten. Sequences were obtained from naive CD4+ T cells from PBMCs. The sample's cell subset or site, from its label and the paper: CD45RA+ positively selected. These receptors were collected from a young man in good health. Some clones in this sample may be carry-over from other donors' samples.

V usage is TRBV7-2 and J usage is TRBJ2-1; TRBD2 matches 16 bases. The CDR3 sequence is 17 residues long. Germline-derived CDR1 and CDR2 are SGHTA and FQGNSA. V dropped 4 bases and J dropped 2; count of bases not matched to a gene: 2. The CDR3 loop is CASSSGLAGGPYNEQFF. The CDR3 bases are TGTGCCAGCAGCTCGGGACTAGCGGGAGGGCCCTACAATGAGCAGTTCTTC.

The rearrangement links TRBV30 to TRBJ2-5, with D maybe TRBD2 (5 bases). V was shortened by 1 base and J by 5 bases, with 14 bases between the two germline ends. Germline V gene data show CDR1 as GTSNPN and CDR2 as SVGIG (reference sequence). The CDR3 totals 14 residues. The CDR3 region has the DNA TGTGCCTGGAGTGGAGGGTACCCTCCGGAGACCCAGTACTTC. Its translation: CAWSGGYPPETQYF. The full variable domain, with the rest looked up from reference TRBV30 and TRBJ2-5, is SQTIHQWPATLVQPVGSPLSLECTVEGTSNPNLYWYRQAAGRGLQLLFYSVGIGQISSEVPQNLSASRPQDRQFILSSKKLLLSDSGFYLCAWSGGYPPETQYFGPGTRLLVL.

This chain links TRBV2 with TRBJ2-7; 7 bases agree with TRBD1. This CDR3 comprises 14 residues. Trimming cost V 7 bases and J 9 bases; bases outside gene matches: 15. In germline, CDR1 is SNHLY, CDR2 FYNNEI. CDR3 in DNA: TGTGCCAGCATGGAAGGGGGCGAGTTGGACGGGCAGTACTTC. Translation gives CASMEGGELDGQYF.

The CDR3 sequence: CASSPPPPTSGNTGELFF. The CDR3 DNA is TGTGCCAGCTCACCACCCCCCCCGACTAGCGGAAACACCGGGGAGCTGTTTTTT. The J gene is TRBJ2-2, the V gene TRBV18, with 9 positions matching TRBD2. V lost 0 bases, J lost 2 bases, and 7 bases stayed unmatched. The CDR3 totals 18 residues. Looked up from germline, CDR1 is KGHSH and CDR2 is LQKENI.

This chain uses TRBV6-5 with TRBJ1-5; 9 nucleotides agree with TRBD1. CDR3 length: 14 amino acids. The V segment lost 10 bases and the J segment 11 bases; nucleotides outside the gene matches: 15. Per germline, CDR1 MNHEY and CDR2 SVGAGI. The CDR3 sequence: CATRKRTGEGSQHF. CDR3 coding DNA: TGTGCCACCAGGAAGAGGACAGGGGAGGGTTCCCAGCATTTT.

The V and J genes are TRBV28 and TRBJ2-5; tentatively, D is TRBD2 (6 bases). This CDR3 region has 15 residues. Germline CDR1 reads MDHEN; CDR2 reads SYDVKM. V lost 5 bases, J lost 2 bases, and 15 bases lay in between. CDR3 sequence reads: CASSLPGLFQETQYF. The CDR3 DNA reads as TGTGCCAGCAGTCTACCGGGACTCTTTCAAGAGACCCAGTACTTC.

The chain combines TRBV5-1 with TRBJ1-3; D may be TRBD1 (6 bases). This CDR3 is built from 15 residues. CDR1 and CDR2 from the germline V gene are SGHRS and YFSETQ. Deletions cut 3 bases from V and 0 bases from J, with 10 bases between. Here the CDR3 reads CASSSRGSSGNTIYF. Written as DNA, the CDR3 is TGCGCCAGCAGCTCAAGGGGGAGCTCTGGAAACACCATATATTTT. The full variable domain, rest sourced from reference TRBV5-1 and TRBJ1-3, is KAGVTQTPRYLIKTRGQQVTLSCSPISGHRSVSWYQQTPGQGLQFLFEYFSETQRNKGNFPGRFSGRQFSNSRSEMNVSTLELGDSALYLCASSSRGSSGNTIYFGEGSWLTVV.

The V call is TRBV9, the J call TRBJ1-5; no clear D. CDR1 is SGDLS, CDR2 YYNGEE, per germline. The CDR3 runs to 15 residues. V was pared by 3 bases and J by 3 bases, with 13 bases between. CDR3 nucleotides: TGTGCCAGCAGCGCCGGGGAGGCCCCCAATCAGCCCCAGCATTTT. It is translated as CASSAGEAPNQPQHF.

Concerning this clone: This sample also contains other DNA sequences that code for the same CDR3. The chain links TRBV6-1 to TRBJ2-7; D unresolved. CDR3 length equals 14 residues. V was cut by 1 base and J by 2 bases, with 9 bases left in between. The germline gives CDR1 MNHNS, CDR2 SASEGT. CDR3 in amino acids: CASSEGPQAYEQYF. The CDR3, as DNA: TGTGCCAGCAGTGAAGGGCCGCAGGCCTACGAGCAGTACTTC.

This clone was found a few times. The chain couples TRBV30 to TRBJ2-7, with 7 bases that match TRBD1. CDR1 is GTSNPN and CDR2 is SVGIG in the germline V gene (reference sequence). This CDR3 has 11 residues. Trimming took 5 bases from V and 5 from J; bases not matched to a gene: 3. The CDR3 loop is CAWATGDEQYF. CDR3 DNA: TGTGCCTGGGCCACAGGGGACGAGCAGTACTTC.

This clone was observed a single time. This sequence joins TRBV7-3 and TRBJ2-7; 7 bases match TRBD2. The CDR3 loop spans 19 amino acids. CDR1 and CDR2 (germline): SGHTA, FQGTGA. Trimming removed 2 bases from V and 6 bases from J; junction bases left unmatched: 22. The CDR3 spells CASSLGISDGRRGRSEQYF. The CDR3 nucleotides are TGTGCCAGCAGCTTAGGTATATCCGATGGTCGGCGGGGGAGATCCGAGCAGTACTTC.

This clone was picked up a small number of times. The chain recombines TRBV29-1 with TRBJ1-1; D not resolved. V lost 0 bases to trimming and J lost 7 bases, with 12 bases between them. Looked up from germline, CDR1 is SQVTM and CDR2 is ANQGSEA. The CDR3 has 13 amino acids. The CDR3: CSVEDRQLREAFF. For the CDR3, the DNA is TGCAGCGTTGAAGATCGTCAACTCCGTGAAGCTTTCTTT.